The 7 T cell receptor beta chains presented below share a single source sample, sequenced in a study of blood T cell repertoires in COVID-19. Only in-frame clones appear in the TCRdb table, and some are missing; sequencing was by immunoSEQ multiplex PCR. Seen here are roughly 110,000 clones, under 95% observed once, and the top ten hold approximately 1.3%. Sequenced: peripheral blood. These receptors were collected from a young woman with acute or convalescent COVID-19.

V is TRBV11-2 and J is TRBJ1-2; 10 positions agree with TRBD1. The CDR3 sequence is 17 residues long. Trimming took 6 bases from V and 8 from J; bases not matched to a gene: 18. CDR1 SGHAT and CDR2 FQNNGV come from the germline V gene. The CDR3 spells CASRLGTGDLRLGGYTF. The CDR3 DNA reads as TGTGCCAGCAGGCTAGGGACAGGGGATTTAAGGTTGGGCGGCTACACCTTC. Variable domain in full (rest from reference TRBV11-2 and TRBJ1-2): EAGVAQSPRYKIIEKRQSVAFWCNPISGHATLYWYQQILGQGPKLLIQFQNNGVVDDSQLPKDRFSAERLKGVDSTLKIQPAKLEDSAVYLCASRLGTGDLRLGGYTFGSGTRLTVV.

The chain couples TRBV7-3 to TRBJ1-1; D is perhaps TRBD1 (5 bases). The CDR3 extends over 15 amino acids. CDR1 SGHTA and CDR2 FQGTGA come from the germline V gene. The ends were cut back, 1 base at V and 3 bases at J, with 12 bases in the middle. The CDR3 DNA follows: TGTGCCAGCAGCTTAAGGGCAGGGAAGGACACTGAAGCTTTCTTT. It codes for CASSLRAGKDTEAFF.

The chain has TRBV2 and TRBJ1-2, with D uncertain. The CDR3 extends over 11 amino acids. CDR1 is SNHLY and CDR2 is FYNNEI in the germline V gene. V lost 7 bases, J lost 6 bases, and 9 bases lay in between. The CDR3 bases are TGTGCCAGCACAAGTCGGGATGGCTACACCTTC. This translates into CASTSRDGYTF.

V usage is TRBV30 and J usage is TRBJ1-2; no reliable D call. CDR1 is GTSNPN and CDR2 is SVGIG in the germline V gene (reference sequence). The CDR3 is made up of 16 amino acids. Trimming took 2 bases from V and 7 from J, leaving 23 bases between them. The CDR3 reads CAWSRTSRRPQVGYTF. CDR3 DNA: TGTGCCTGGAGTCGAACCTCGAGACGTCCTCAGGTTGGCTACACCTTC.

As DNA, the CDR3 is TGTGCCAGTAGCCTACAGGGGGGGACTGAAGCTTTCTTT. This sequence encodes CASSLQGGTEAFF. The chain combines TRBV19 with TRBJ1-1, with 8 positions matching TRBD1. CDR1 LNHDA and CDR2 SQIVND come from the germline V gene (reference sequence). The length of the CDR3 is 13 residues. V shed 6 bases and J 5 bases; nucleotides not matched to a gene: 5.

This sequence joins TRBV2 and TRBJ1-2; a weak D match, TRBD1 (5 bases). V was shortened by 4 bases and J by 7 bases, with 13 bases between the two germline ends. CDR1 is SNHLY, CDR2 FYNNEI, per germline. The CDR3 contains 13 residues. The DNA of the CDR3 is TGTGCCAGCAGTGTTGCCAGGGCCTTTGGCTACACCTTC. Translated, it gives CASSVARAFGYTF.

The chain has TRBV5-1 and TRBJ2-3; 9 bases agree with TRBD2. V lost 4 bases to trimming and J lost 4 bases; unmatched junction nucleotides: 4. The CDR3 loop spans 14 amino acids. Germline V lookup: CDR1 SGHRS, CDR2 YFSETQ. CDR3 sequence reads: CASSAGLAPDTQYF. CDR3 nucleotide sequence: TGCGCCAGCAGCGCGGGACTAGCTCCAGATACGCAGTATTTT. Looking up the rest from reference TRBV5-1 and TRBJ2-3 gives the full variable domain: KAGVTQTPRYLIKTRGQQVTLSCSPISGHRSVSWYQQTPGQGLQFLFEYFSETQRNKGNFPGRFSGRQFSNSRSEMNVSTLELGDSALYLCASSAGLAPDTQYFGPGTRLTVL.